A single sample is the source of the 15 T cell receptor beta chains below, sequenced in a study of cytomegalovirus exposure and HLA in healthy donors. Primers: 60 Vbeta forward and 13 Jbeta reverse. Libraries were prepared by immunoSEQ multiplex PCR; TCRdb keeps only in-frame clonotypes and omits some of them. Of about 210,000 clones listed, more than 75% are singletons. The sample consisted of PBMCs. The receptor set was obtained from a man between 40 and 49 years old in good health and CMV-seropositive.

The CDR3 DNA reads as TGTGCCAGCAGTAATGTAGGGGTTTCTGGAAACACCATATATTTT. Amino acid sequence: CASSNVGVSGNTIYF. V and J are TRBV6-5 and TRBJ1-3, with a tentative D call TRBD1 (5 bases). Trimming shortened V by 5 bases and J by 1 base, and 12 bases separated the two germline ends. CDR1 is MNHEY, CDR2 SVGAGI, per germline. CDR3 length: 15 amino acids.

This clone occurred a few times. V and J are TRBV30 and TRBJ2-7; D is unclear. Between the trimmed V and J ends, which lost 4 bases and 0 bases, there was a span of 13 bases. Germline-derived CDR1 and CDR2 are GTSNPN and SVGIG (reference sequence). This CDR3 contains 14 residues. CDR3 region: CAWTPEALSYEQYF. CDR3 in DNA: TGTGCCTGGACACCAGAGGCTCTCTCCTACGAGCAGTACTTC.

The chain has TRBV9 and TRBJ2-6; D possibly corresponds to TRBD2 (7 bases). V lost 0 bases and J 3 bases, leaving 13 bases between the germline ends. Germline lookup yields CDR1 SGDLS and CDR2 YYNGEE. The CDR3 runs to 17 residues. CDR3 DNA: TGTGCCAGCAGCGTAGTCTCCGGGGGGCATGGGGCCAACGTCCTGACTTTC. Translating gives CASSVVSGGHGANVLTF.

This chain connects TRBV5-1 to TRBJ2-7; possible D gene TRBD2, 5 bases. Germline V gene sequence: CDR1 SGHRS, CDR2 YFSETQ. The CDR3 consists of 15 residues. Trimming took off 0 bases at V and 0 bases at J, with 10 bases between the two ends. The DNA for the CDR3 is TGCGCCAGCAGCTTGGACTCTAGCCTCTCCTACGAGCAGTACTTC. Encoded protein: CASSLDSSLSYEQYF. Combining the CDR3 with reference TRBV5-1 and TRBJ2-7 gives the whole variable domain KAGVTQTPRYLIKTRGQQVTLSCSPISGHRSVSWYQQTPGQGLQFLFEYFSETQRNKGNFPGRFSGRQFSNSRSEMNVSTLELGDSALYLCASSLDSSLSYEQYFGPGTRLTVT.

This clone was seen a few times. The V and J genes are TRBV6-1 and TRBJ2-7, with TRBD2 matching 7 bases. J gave up 4 bases and V 7 bases, and 10 bases lay outside the gene matches. Germline loops: CDR1 MNHNS, CDR2 SASEGT. The CDR3 loop spans 14 amino acids. As DNA, the CDR3 is TGTGCCAGCATTAACCAAGCGGGGTCGTACGAGCAGTACTTC. This gives the protein CASINQAGSYEQYF.

The V call is TRBV20-1, the J call TRBJ1-5, with D unclear. This CDR3 is 10 amino acids long. CDR1 is DFQATT, CDR2 SNEGSKA, per germline (reference sequence). Trimming removed 6 bases from V and 7 bases from J, with 7 bases in between. This chain's CDR3 is CSAPNQPQHF. In DNA, the CDR3 is TGCAGTGCCCCTAACCAGCCCCAGCATTTT.

The gene calls are TRBV7-6 and TRBJ2-7; 9 bases align to TRBD1. The CDR3 has 15 amino acids. With 3 bases clipped from V and 0 bases from J, the junction kept 3 bases outside the gene matches. CDR1 is SGHVS, CDR2 FNYEAQ, per germline. This CDR3 reads CASSLGTGSSYEQYF. CDR3 DNA sequence: TGTGCCAGCAGCTTGGGGACAGGGAGCTCCTACGAGCAGTACTTC.

J is TRBJ2-3 and V is TRBV5-1, with TRBD2 matching over 9 bases. CDR1 SGHRS and CDR2 YFSETQ come from the germline V gene. The CDR3 is made up of 15 amino acids. Trimming cost V 0 bases and J 6 bases; bases outside gene matches: 5. This CDR3 is CASSLGRGGHDTQYF. The CDR3 DNA follows: TGCGCCAGCAGCTTGGGGCGGGGGGGCCACGATACGCAGTATTTT.

This clone was counted a single time. This chain joins TRBV27 and TRBJ2-7, with 10 bases fitting TRBD1. The J segment lost 4 bases and the V segment lost 5 bases, leaving 5 bases of the junction unmatched. This CDR3 contains 14 residues. The germline CDR1 and CDR2 sequences are MNHEY and SMNVEV (reference sequence). CDR3: CASSRGTGEYEQYF. The CDR3 DNA is TGTGCCAGCAGTCGGGGGACAGGGGAGTACGAGCAGTACTTC.

This clone was picked up a small number of times. The rearrangement joins TRBV5-1 to TRBJ1-6, with D perhaps TRBD1 (5 bases). The CDR3 runs 14 residues. The germline V and J ends were trimmed by 4 bases and 9 bases, with 14 bases remaining between them. From germline, CDR1 is SGHRS and CDR2 YFSETQ. The CDR3 DNA is TGCGCCAGCAGCAGTGACAGCAACTCTTCACCCCTCCACTTT. Translated, it gives CASSSDSNSSPLHF.

This clone was counted ten times or more. The V and J genes are TRBV12-2 and TRBJ1-6; the D call TRBD1 from the table was never checked on the DNA. TRBV12-2 is deemed a pseudogene. The CDR3 sequence is 15 residues long. CDR3 residues: CASRYEQARHSPLHF. The CDR3, as DNA: TGTGCAAGTCGCTACGAACAGGCTCGGCATTCACCCCTCCACTTT.

Of note for this clone: Other nucleotide sequences from this sample produce the same CDR3. V and J are TRBV6-5 and TRBJ1-5; D unclear. Trimming stripped 3 bases from V and 1 base from J, with 4 bases between. The germline CDR1 and CDR2 sequences are MNHEY and SVGAGI. The CDR3 is 13 amino acids. The CDR3 DNA reads as TGTGCCAGCAGTTATCGGAGCAATCAGCCCCAGCATTTT. Its protein product is CASSYRSNQPQHF.

The gene calls are TRBV6-4 and TRBJ2-3; TRBD2 aligns across 8 bases. The trim removed 0 bases at V and 6 bases at J, leaving 5 bases unmatched. There are 15 residues in the CDR3. Germline V CDR1 and CDR2: MRHNA, SNTAGT. CDR3 amino acids: CASSDSAGGSDTQYF. CDR3 DNA: TGTGCCAGCAGTGACTCGGCGGGGGGCTCGGATACGCAGTATTTT.

The chain joins TRBV19 to TRBJ2-1; D ambiguous. The V gene lost 2 bases and the J gene lost 4 bases, with 6 bases spanning the gap. The CDR3 totals 13 residues. The germline V gene has CDR1 LNHDA and CDR2 SQIVND (reference sequence). This CDR3 reads CASSIIPYNEQFF. The DNA of the CDR3 is TGTGCCAGTAGTATAATTCCATACAATGAGCAGTTCTTC.

This sequence joins TRBV6-5 and TRBJ2-5, with 8 bases matching TRBD1. V was pared by 6 bases and J by 5 bases, with 8 bases of the junction left unmatched. The germline V gene has CDR1 MNHEY and CDR2 SVGAGI. The CDR3 spans 14 residues. The CDR3 spells CASSRRGRRETQYF. The DNA for the CDR3 is TGTGCCAGCAGCCGCAGGGGGCGGCGGGAGACCCAGTACTTC.